One and the same sample provided the 2 T cell receptor beta chains below, sequenced in a study of Graves' ophthalmopathy and Graves' hyperthyroidism. Amplifying from RNA transcripts, the study obtained TCR beta CDR3 regions. HTBI primers primed a first-round RT-PCR, and a second-round multiplex PCR followed. One entry per CDR3 protein results from TCRdb running MiXCR on the multiplex PCR reads. The repertoire holds roughly 350,000 distinct CDR3 sequences, with about 15% as singletons. The source material was peripheral blood. Source of these receptors: an adult woman with stable Graves' hyperthyroidism.

This clonotype was recorded many times. The chain employs TRBV12-3 or TRBV12-4 and TRBJ1-5; D not resolved. The V end was cut by 3 bases, the J end by 3 bases, with 12 bases between. This CDR3 has 15 residues. Written as DNA, the CDR3 is TGTGCCAGCAGTTTCGTACCGACCAACAATCAGCCCCAGCATTTT. This gives the protein CASSFVPTNNQPQHF.

This clonotype has just a few counts. A much larger clone sits a single nucleotide away, making a read error possible. CDR3 DNA sequence: TGCAGCGTTGATTTGGGTTATGGCTTCACCTTC. Its protein is CSVDLGYGFTF. The gene calls are TRBV29-1 and TRBJ1-2; D gene ambiguous. Germline CDR1 and CDR2: SQVTM and ANQGSEA. The length of the CDR3 is 11 residues.